A single sample gave rise to the 29 T cell receptor beta chains below, sequenced in a study of vaccination and CD4 T cells after COVID-19. These receptors have no identified antigens. As to treatment: roughly 10-day PBMC culture with coronavirus spike peptide pools or control peptides (ViraFEST assay). With the Oncomine TCR Beta short-read assay, DNA from cultured CD4+ T cells was sequenced. TCRdb re-analysed the PCR reads in MiXCR, keeping a single row per CDR3 protein. The sample contains roughly 14,000 distinct CDR3 sequences, approximately 49% of which appear only once. Here the sequenced sample was CD4+ T cells from blood, cultured in vitro, taken before SARS-CoV-2 vaccination. The source is a human donor who had recovered from COVID-19.

CDR3 nucleotide sequence: TGTGCCAGCAGCGAAAGCGGGAGCTCCTACGAGCAGTACTTC. Translated: CASSESGSSYEQYF. V usage is TRBV7-3 and J usage is TRBJ2-7; 8 bases align to TRBD2. Losses at the gene ends were 5 bases for V and 0 bases for J; bases not matched to a gene: 3. The V gene's germline CDR1 is SGHTA and CDR2 FQGTGA. The CDR3 covers 14 residues.

This clonotype came up a few times. The V and J genes are TRBV12-3 or TRBV12-4 and TRBJ1-2, with a tentative D call TRBD1 (5 bases). The V end lost 3 bases, the J end lost 5 bases, and 19 bases lay between the germline ends. The length of the CDR3 is 16 residues. This CDR3 is CASSFKGGTLQYGYTF. CDR3 nucleotides: TGTGCCAGCAGTTTCAAGGGAGGGACCCTCCAGTATGGCTACACCTTC.

This chain links TRBV7-3 with TRBJ2-1; 11 bases agree with TRBD1. The germline V gene encodes CDR1 SGHTA and CDR2 FQGTGA. J was trimmed by 10 bases and V by 2 bases; bases with no gene match: 4. The CDR3 contains 14 residues. The CDR3 spells CASSLGQGAQEQFF. The CDR3 bases are TGTGCCAGCAGCTTAGGACAGGGGGCGCAGGAGCAGTTCTTC.

The V and J genes are TRBV2 and TRBJ1-2; TRBD1 agrees at 7 bases. The V gene end was trimmed by 4 bases and the J gene end by 4 bases; junction bases not matched to a gene: 15. CDR1 and CDR2 (germline): SNHLY, FYNNEI. The CDR3 spans 17 residues. CDR3 in amino acids: CASSAPGTARPPYGYTF. For the CDR3, the DNA is TGTGCCAGCAGTGCTCCCGGGACAGCCCGTCCCCCCTATGGCTACACCTTC.

The chain joins TRBV7-2 to TRBJ1-1, with a weak D call TRBD1 (6 bases). Germline V lookup: CDR1 SGHTA, CDR2 FQGNSA. V was clipped by 5 bases and J by 5 bases, with 15 bases between them. The CDR3 covers 14 residues. The CDR3 region is CASSGQGPGTEAFF. The DNA for the CDR3 is TGTGCCAGCAGCGGCCAGGGGCCGGGGACTGAAGCTTTCTTT.

The chain combines TRBV28 with TRBJ2-7; perhaps TRBD2 as D (5 bases). CDR3 length equals 14 residues. CDR1 and CDR2 from the germline V gene are MDHEN and SYDVKM. V was shortened by 9 bases and J by 2 bases, with 17 bases between the two germline ends. The CDR3 DNA sequence: TGTGCCAGTACTCGAGGACCGGGAACCTACGAGCAGTACTTC. This encodes CASTRGPGTYEQYF.

V usage is TRBV19 and J usage is TRBJ1-5; D is undetermined. Looked up from germline, CDR1 is LNHDA and CDR2 is SQIVND (reference sequence). V was shortened by 2 bases and J by 5 bases, with 10 bases between the two germline ends. The CDR3 covers 14 residues. The CDR3, as DNA: TGTGCCAGTAGTATATCGCCTTCGGATCAGCCCCAGCATTTT. Protein sequence: CASSISPSDQPQHF.

There are a few counts of this clonotype. The V gene is TRBV7-7, the J gene TRBJ2-1; TRBD2 aligns across 13 bases. The CDR3 spans 15 residues. From germline, CDR1 is SSHAT and CDR2 FNYEAQ (reference sequence). The ends lost 4 bases at V and 8 bases at J; junction bases unmatched: 5. The CDR3 DNA reads as TGTGCCAGCAGCTCCGGACTAGCGGGAGTCGATGAGCAGTTCTTC. Translated, it gives CASSSGLAGVDEQFF. The full variable domain, in which reference TRBV7-7 and TRBJ2-1 provide the parts outside the CDR3, is GAGVSQSPRYKVTKRGQDVTLRCDPISSHATLYWYQQALGQGPEFLTYFNYEAQPDKSGLPSDRFSAERPEGSISTLTIQRTEQRDSAMYRCASSSGLAGVDEQFFGPGTRLTVL.

This chain joins TRBV10-3 and TRBJ2-1; 12 bases fit TRBD2. Germline trimming cut 11 bases from V and 6 bases from J; bases unmatched to any gene: 11. CDR3 size: 15 residues. In germline, CDR1 is ENHRY, CDR2 SYGVKD. CDR3 protein: CAAKTRTSGTNEQFF. In DNA form, the CDR3 reads TGTGCCGCCAAAACTCGGACTAGCGGGACCAATGAGCAGTTCTTC.

This chain connects TRBV28 to TRBJ2-7; no firm D call. V lost 5 bases to trimming and J lost 2 bases, with 10 bases between them. CDR1 is MDHEN and CDR2 is SYDVKM in the germline V gene. This CDR3 spans 13 amino acids. CDR3 in DNA: TGTGCCAGCAGTCGGACCCGTCCCTACGAGCAGTACTTC. It encodes CASSRTRPYEQYF.

This clonotype has more than one count but fewer than ten. The chain couples TRBV6-5 to TRBJ2-5; possible D gene TRBD2, 6 bases. CDR1 and CDR2 (germline): MNHEY, SVGAGI. The CDR3 length is 16 residues. V lost 2 bases, J lost 1 base, and 14 bases lay in between. In DNA, the CDR3 is TGTGCCAGCAGTTACCGGGGTAGCGGAGGCCAAGAGACCCAGTACTTC. Amino acids: CASSYRGSGGQETQYF.

The chain combines TRBV6-2 or TRBV6-3 with TRBJ2-5, with no clear D. With 7 bases removed from V and 5 bases from J, the gap between germline ends came to 26 bases. The CDR3 contains 17 residues. Germline V gives CDR1 MNHEY, CDR2 SVGEGT. The CDR3 nucleotides are TGTGCCAGCAATGAGGTGGCGGTTAAATACCCCTGGGAGACCCAGTACTTC. Encoded protein: CASNEVAVKYPWETQYF.

This clonotype was counted between two and nine times. This chain links TRBV5-5 with TRBJ1-2; D unclear. The germline V gene encodes CDR1 SGHKS and CDR2 YYEKEE (reference sequence). CDR3 size: 14 residues. V lost 4 bases and J lost 5, with 15 bases in between. The CDR3 DNA reads TGTGCCAGCAGCGCGGCGGGAGAAACATATGGCTACACCTTC. It codes for CASSAAGETYGYTF. Supplemented by reference TRBV5-5 and TRBJ1-2, the full variable domain reads DAGVTQSPTHLIKTRGQQVTLRCSPISGHKSVSWYQQVLGQGPQFIFQYYEKEERGRGNFPDRFSARQFPNYSSELNVNALLLGDSALYLCASSAAGETYGYTFGSGTRLTVV.

The J gene is TRBJ2-5, the V gene TRBV27; 9 nucleotides match TRBD2. The CDR3 is made up of 16 amino acids. The V gene end was trimmed by 3 bases and the J gene end by 6 bases; junction bases not matched to a gene: 11. CDR1 and CDR2 from the germline V gene are MNHEY and SMNVEV (reference sequence). The CDR3 bases are TGTGCCAGCAGTTTGTCGGGCGGGGGGGCCATAAAGACCCAGTACTTC. Protein: CASSLSGGGAIKTQYF.

This clonotype has a single count. The rearrangement links TRBV6-1 to TRBJ2-3; 8 bases agree with TRBD2. The length of the CDR3 is 15 residues. Unmatched junction bases numbered 10, after V lost 5 bases and J lost 6 bases. CDR1 is MNHNS, CDR2 SASEGT, per germline. CDR3 sequence: CASSRRSGSGDTQYF. The DNA of the CDR3 is TGTGCCAGCAGTCGGAGGAGCGGGAGTGGGGATACGCAGTATTTT.

The chain combines TRBV11-1 with TRBJ2-2; tentatively, D is TRBD2 (5 bases). The V end was cut by 2 bases, the J end by 6 bases, with 19 bases between. The CDR3 is 17 residues long. CDR1 SGHAT and CDR2 FQDESV come from the germline V gene (reference sequence). CDR3 loop: CASSLQRSSIWAGELFF. The CDR3 DNA reads as TGTGCCAGCAGCTTACAGCGGTCCTCAATTTGGGCCGGGGAGCTGTTTTTT.

This rearrangement joins TRBV6-4 to TRBJ1-5; 7 bases map to TRBD1. After removal of 4 bases from V and 0 bases from J, the junction contained 6 bases not matched to a gene. CDR1 is MRHNA and CDR2 is SNTAGT in the germline V gene. The CDR3 runs 16 residues. This chain's CDR3 is CASSGGQIYSNQPQHF. The CDR3, as DNA: TGTGCCAGCAGTGGGGGACAGATTTATAGCAATCAGCCCCAGCATTTT.

The gene calls are TRBV7-2 and TRBJ1-1, with TRBD1 as a possible D gene (5 bases). With 1 base removed from V and 1 base from J, the gap between germline ends came to 10 bases. Germline V CDR1 and CDR2: SGHTA, FQGNSA. This CDR3 is built from 15 residues. The chain's CDR3 is CASSLGPTGNTEAFF. Here the CDR3 DNA reads TGTGCCAGCAGCTTAGGGCCCACAGGGAACACTGAAGCTTTCTTT.

The chain employs TRBV4-3 and TRBJ1-1; D remains unclear. This CDR3 region has 13 residues. Between the trimmed V and J ends, which lost 1 base and 6 bases, there was a span of 9 bases. From germline, CDR1 is LGHNA and CDR2 YSLEER. CDR3 in DNA: TGCGCCAGCAGCCAAGTTGGAACGGCTGAAGCTTTCTTT. It translates to CASSQVGTAEAFF.

This chain links TRBV6-5 with TRBJ1-1; D unresolved. The germline gives CDR1 MNHEY, CDR2 SVGAGI. The CDR3 sequence is 14 residues long. The V gene lost 0 bases and the J gene lost 0 bases, with 5 bases spanning the gap. The CDR3 spells CASSYSNLNTEAFF. As DNA, the CDR3 is TGTGCCAGCAGTTACTCTAACCTGAACACTGAAGCTTTCTTT.

The chain employs TRBV10-3 and TRBJ2-7; D call uncertain. V was clipped by 3 bases and J by 1 base, with 7 bases between them. Germline V gene lookup returns CDR1 ENHRY and CDR2 SYGVKD. The CDR3 loop spans 13 amino acids. The CDR3: CAISESESYEQYF. The CDR3 bases are TGTGCCATCAGTGAATCTGAGTCCTACGAGCAGTACTTC.

The gene calls are TRBV6-5 and TRBJ2-5, with 7 bases fitting TRBD2. CDR1 is MNHEY, CDR2 SVGAGI, per germline. J lost 4 bases, V lost 4 bases, and 12 bases had no gene match. The CDR3 runs 16 residues. CDR3 sequence: CASSFERGLISETQYF. The CDR3 DNA follows: TGTGCCAGCAGTTTCGAGCGGGGACTCATTTCAGAGACCCAGTACTTC.

This clonotype has a handful of counts. This rearrangement joins TRBV27 to TRBJ2-1; a weak D match, TRBD1 (6 bases). The germline V gene has CDR1 MNHEY and CDR2 SMNVEV (reference sequence). Trimming took off 4 bases at V and 5 bases at J, with 12 bases between the two ends. CDR3 length equals 14 residues. Here the CDR3 DNA reads TGTGCCAGCAGTTCCCTCGGACAGAACAATGAGCAGTTCTTC. Translated, it gives CASSSLGQNNEQFF.

There are a few counts of this clonotype. V usage is TRBV20-1 and J usage is TRBJ2-1, with TRBD2 identical over 7 bases. This CDR3 comprises 16 residues. Germline assignment: CDR1 DFQATT and CDR2 SNEGSKA (reference sequence). Trimming at V came to 4 bases and at J to 5 bases, leaving 14 bases not matched to a gene. In nucleotides, the CDR3 is TGCAGTGCTATATTACTAGTCGGGAGGAGCGACAATGAGCAGTTCTTC. This translates into CSAILLVGRSDNEQFF.

In its sample, this clonotype was seen a few times. The rearrangement joins TRBV20-1 to TRBJ2-7; 7 bases are a match to TRBD1. The CDR3 runs to 12 residues. Looked up from germline, CDR1 is DFQATT and CDR2 is SNEGSKA (reference sequence). Trimming took 4 bases from V and 2 from J; bases not matched to a gene: 2. This CDR3 is CSAKGQPYEQYF. DNA for the CDR3: TGCAGTGCTAAGGGACAGCCCTACGAGCAGTACTTC.

The rearrangement joins TRBV6-1 to TRBJ2-3, with no clear D. Germline CDR1 reads MNHNS; CDR2 reads SASEGT. Trimming left V 11 bases short and J 2 bases short, with 17 bases between. This CDR3 has 14 amino acids. CDR3 sequence (DNA): TGTGCCGCCCGAAGGCACGGAAACACAGATACGCAGTATTTT. Protein sequence: CAARRHGNTDTQYF.

V usage is TRBV7-2 and J usage is TRBJ2-7, with 7 bases lining up with TRBD1. Germline V gene data show CDR1 as SGHTA and CDR2 as FQGNSA. This CDR3 contains 14 residues. V lost 5 bases and J lost 6; bases outside the gene matches: 10. The CDR3 nucleotides are TGTGCCAGCAGCCCACGGGACAGACGTATCGAGCAGTACTTC. This codes for CASSPRDRRIEQYF.

This clonotype has more than one count but fewer than ten. The V and J genes are TRBV5-1 and TRBJ1-2, with a weak D call TRBD1 (5 bases). Germline CDR1 and CDR2: SGHRS and YFSETQ. Deletions cut 2 bases from V and 7 bases from J, with 12 bases between. The CDR3 contains 13 residues. In DNA form, the CDR3 reads TGCGCCAGCAGCTTTCTCGGGGCCAGTGGCTACACCTTC. It is translated as CASSFLGASGYTF.

The chain carries TRBV12-3 or TRBV12-4 and TRBJ1-1; D unresolved. The CDR3 is 13 amino acids. The germline V and J ends were trimmed by 2 bases and 4 bases, with 8 bases remaining between them. CDR3 loop: CASSLSASTEAFF. The CDR3 coding sequence is TGTGCCAGCAGTTTATCCGCATCCACTGAAGCTTTCTTT.